This TCR beta chain comes out of a study of blood T cell repertoires in COVID-19. Study-wide context: Samples of COVID-19 (acute and convalescent) were obtained from the United States, Italy and Spain. T cells, B-cell-depleted T cells, or PBMCs supplied cDNA or gDNA.

A PCR-confirmed or clinician-diagnosed COVID-19 case had contacted exposed participants within 2 weeks of entry. The authors' processing: Amplification of reference gene primers provided the estimated nucleated cell counts. Assay used: immunoSEQ multiplex PCR; TCRdb lists only in-frame clones, some missing. The DNA was the basis for D and trimming; V, J and clone size are from that table. This sample has 200,000 or so clones, with 80% to 90% found just once. For this clone: The sample holds other DNA sequences that translate to the same CDR3.

Germline-derived CDR1 and CDR2 are GTSNPN and SVGIG (reference sequence). V was pared by 0 bases and J by 1 base, with 6 bases between. This CDR3 has 13 residues. This clonotype was sampled from a woman aged 25 to 39 who had been exposed to COVID-19. The chain carries TRBV30 and TRBJ1-1; D is unresolved. Sequenced input: PBMCs or T cells enriched from blood (not recorded which). DNA of the CDR3: TGTGCCTGGAGTGTCGGCGGGAACACTGAAGCTTTCTTT. This encodes CAWSVGGNTEAFF.